This TCR beta chain originates from a study of blood T cell repertoires in COVID-19. Study-wide background: COVID-19 samples from acute and convalescent phases originated in the United States, Italy and Spain.

With 6 bases clipped from V and 7 bases from J, the junction kept 5 bases outside the gene matches. This CDR3 is built from 13 residues. The germline gives CDR1 MNHEY, CDR2 SVGAGI. TCRdb's table, derived via immunoSEQ multiplex PCR, lists solely in-frame clones and lacks some. The data contain fewer than 250,000 clones, under 80% of them seen just once; the ten biggest clones take up around 11%. The source is a woman aged 50 to 60 with acute or convalescent COVID-19. The material sequenced was peripheral blood. The chain recombines TRBV6-5 with TRBJ2-1; 8 bases match TRBD2. CDR3 loop: CASSPGGRNEQFF. The CDR3 nucleotides are TGTGCCAGCAGCCCAGGCGGGAGGAATGAGCAGTTCTTC.